Listed below are T cell receptor beta chains from one sample, sequenced in a study of naive and memory T cell subsets. Each CDR3 protein gets one entry after TCRdb re-called the UMI-ligation and nested PCR reads with MiXCR. Found here are around 130,000 distinct CDR3 sequences, 36% of them singletons; the top ten hold approximately 0.9%. Sequencing was done on a sample of central memory CD4+ T cells from blood. Receptors originate from a human donor in good health. Each CDR3 is given without its conserved first and last residue. Each record gives: CDR3 length, V gene, J gene, CDR3 protein.

>9|TRBV20-1|TRBJ1-5
SARLGQPQH
>10|TRBV30|TRBJ2-3
AWSARTDTQY
>14|TRBV11-2|TRBJ2-1
ASSLRRWRVGNEQF
>13|TRBV21-1|TRBJ2-7
ASSPWTGTPYEQY
>11|TRBV7-8|TRBJ2-5
ASSPTRQETQY
>13|TRBV7-2|TRBJ2-1
ASSLAGQTYNEQF
>12|TRBV6-1|TRBJ2-2
ASRAGWDTGELF
>11|TRBV29-1|TRBJ1-1
SAYDTGGTEAF
>14|TRBV6-2/TRBV6-3|TRBJ1-1
ASNVGVPTRITEAF
>12|TRBV28|TRBJ2-4
ASSFTAGQNIQY
>12|TRBV29-1|TRBJ2-1
SVRGLAGSYEQF
>12|TRBV7-3|TRBJ2-1
ASSLSGWKSEQF
>14|TRBV5-1|TRBJ2-1
ASSLAAGARHNEQF
>12|TRBV4-3|TRBJ2-3
ASSQASGTDTQY
>12|TRBV11-2|TRBJ2-3
ASRERGTTDTQY
>13|TRBV27|TRBJ2-7
ASRAGRGTIYEQY
>12|TRBV5-1|TRBJ1-2
ASSLVVANYGYT
>14|TRBV18|TRBJ1-2
ASSPRLTNANYGYT
>13|TRBV5-1|TRBJ1-2
ASRTQWVGPYGYT
>14|TRBV20-1|TRBJ1-3
SARDPVRDSGNTIY
>14|TRBV7-2|TRBJ2-7
ASSLEGRGLPYEQY
>11|TRBV20-1|TRBJ2-1
SARESGYNEQF
>12|TRBV20-1|TRBJ2-1
SARGGAGYNEQF
>11|TRBV29-1|TRBJ2-2
SVDSDNTGELF
>10|TRBV19|TRBJ2-7
ASGRGDYEQY
>12|TRBV5-6|TRBJ2-4
ASSLSGQGNIQY
>10|TRBV29-1|TRBJ2-7
SVVQTDREQY
>14|TRBV7-2|TRBJ1-1
ASSPQQGATDTEAF
>13|TRBV28|TRBJ2-1
ASSFYVDRDNEQF
>11|TRBV28|TRBJ2-7
ASRTGHGDEQY
>12|TRBV6-2/TRBV6-3|TRBJ1-2
ASSRPQGNYGYT
>12|TRBV18|TRBJ1-5
ASSPGYSNQPQH
>11|TRBV7-3|TRBJ2-2
ASSLSGTGELF
>11|TRBV10-1|TRBJ1-1
ASSGRGLGEAF
>12|TRBV24-1|TRBJ1-2
ATSDSGMSYGYT
>13|TRBV10-3|TRBJ1-4
ATSTPGTGNEKLF
>11|TRBV30|TRBJ2-3
AWRLASTDTQY